The clone carrying this T cell receptor beta chain was seen at least ten times. The data derive from a study of human T cells and chemical hapten exposure. TCRdb re-called the RACE reads through MiXCR, storing one row per CDR3 protein. The repertoire has fewer than 400,000 distinct CDR3 sequences, under 9% of them found once; the top ten carry more than 7%. The time point here: patch test 1, 2 weeks after DPC sensitization. The treatment: therapeutic diphenylcyclopropenone sensitization with weekly scalp DPC. This CDR3 spans 15 amino acids. V lost 5 bases to trimming and J lost 0 bases, with 11 bases between them. Germline-derived CDR1 and CDR2 are LNHDA and SQIVND (reference sequence).

V is TRBV19 and J is TRBJ1-5; D remains ambiguous. This TCR was sampled from a woman younger than 30 with alopecia areata. Some clones in this sample may be carry-over from other donors' samples. Sequenced material: whole blood, taken in connection with sensitization to the hapten diphenylcyclopropenone (DPC). The DNA for the CDR3 is TGTGCCAGTAGTTCCGACAAATATAGCAATCAGCCCCAGCATTTT. This translates into CASSSDKYSNQPQHF.